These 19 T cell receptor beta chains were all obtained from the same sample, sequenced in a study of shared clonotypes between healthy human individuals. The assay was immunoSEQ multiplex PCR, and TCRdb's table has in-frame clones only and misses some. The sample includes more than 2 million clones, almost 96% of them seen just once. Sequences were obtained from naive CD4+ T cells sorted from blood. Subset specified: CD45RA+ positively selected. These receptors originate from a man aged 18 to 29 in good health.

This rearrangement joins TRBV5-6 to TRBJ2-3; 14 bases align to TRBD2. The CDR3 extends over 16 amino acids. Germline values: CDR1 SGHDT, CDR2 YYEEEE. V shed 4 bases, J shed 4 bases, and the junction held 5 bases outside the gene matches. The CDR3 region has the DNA TGTGCCAGCAGCGTGACTAGCGGGGGGGCGGCAGATACGCAGTATTTT. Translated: CASSVTSGGAADTQYF.

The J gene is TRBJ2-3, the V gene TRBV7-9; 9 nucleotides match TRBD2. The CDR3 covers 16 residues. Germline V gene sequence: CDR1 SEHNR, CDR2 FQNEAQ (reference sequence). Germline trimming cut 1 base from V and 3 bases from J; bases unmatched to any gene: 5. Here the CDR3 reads CASSLVAGVGTDTQYF. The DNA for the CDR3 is TGTGCCAGCAGCTTAGTAGCGGGAGTTGGTACAGATACGCAGTATTTT.

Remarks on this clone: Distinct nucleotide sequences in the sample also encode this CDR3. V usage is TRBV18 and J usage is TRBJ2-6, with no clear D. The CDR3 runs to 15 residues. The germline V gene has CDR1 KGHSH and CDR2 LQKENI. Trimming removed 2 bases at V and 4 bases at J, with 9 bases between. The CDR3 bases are TGTGCCAGCTCACCATCGGGTTCAGGGGCCAACGTCCTGACTTTC. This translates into CASSPSGSGANVLTF. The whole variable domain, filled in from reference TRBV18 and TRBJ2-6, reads NAGVMQNPRHLVRRRGQEARLRCSPMKGHSHVYWYRQLPEEGLKFMVYLQKENIIDESGMPKERFSAEFPKEGPSILRIQQVVRGDSAAYFCASSPSGSGANVLTFGAGSRLTVL.

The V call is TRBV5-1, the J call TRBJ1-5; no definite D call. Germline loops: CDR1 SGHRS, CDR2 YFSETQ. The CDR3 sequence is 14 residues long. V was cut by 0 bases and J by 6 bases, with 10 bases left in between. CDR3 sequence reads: CASSLGEEGQPQHF. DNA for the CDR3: TGCGCCAGCAGCTTGGGCGAAGAGGGTCAGCCCCAGCATTTT.

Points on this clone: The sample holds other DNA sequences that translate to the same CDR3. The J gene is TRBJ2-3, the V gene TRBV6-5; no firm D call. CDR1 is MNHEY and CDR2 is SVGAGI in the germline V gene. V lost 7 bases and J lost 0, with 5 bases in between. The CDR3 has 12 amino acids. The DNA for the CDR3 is TGTGCCAGCAAGTCTAGCACAGATACGCAGTATTTT. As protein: CASKSSTDTQYF.

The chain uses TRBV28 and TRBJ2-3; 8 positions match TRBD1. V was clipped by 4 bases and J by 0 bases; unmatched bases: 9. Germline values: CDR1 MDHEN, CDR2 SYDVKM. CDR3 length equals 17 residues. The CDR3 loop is CASSSIGQGPSTDTQYF. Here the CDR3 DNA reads TGTGCCAGCAGTTCAATCGGACAGGGCCCTAGCACAGATACGCAGTATTTT. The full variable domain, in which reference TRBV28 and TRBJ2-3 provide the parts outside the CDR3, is DVKVTQSSRYLVKRTGEKVFLECVQDMDHENMFWYRQDPGLGLRLIYFSYDVKMKEKGDIPEGYSVSREKKERFSLILESASTNQTSMYLCASSSIGQGPSTDTQYFGPGTRLTVL.

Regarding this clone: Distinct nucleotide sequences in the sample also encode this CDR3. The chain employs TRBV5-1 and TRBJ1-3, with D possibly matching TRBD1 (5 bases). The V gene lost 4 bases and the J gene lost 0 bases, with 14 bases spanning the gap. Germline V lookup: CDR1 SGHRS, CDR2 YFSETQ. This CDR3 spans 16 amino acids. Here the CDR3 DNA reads TGCGCCAGCAGCCTCGAGGCGGGGGGCTCTGGAAACACCATATATTTT. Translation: CASSLEAGGSGNTIYF.

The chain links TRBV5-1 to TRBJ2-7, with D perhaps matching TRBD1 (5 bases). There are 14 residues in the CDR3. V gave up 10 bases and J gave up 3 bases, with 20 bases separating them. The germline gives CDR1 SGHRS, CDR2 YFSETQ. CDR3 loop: CACKERTTSYEQYF. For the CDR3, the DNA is TGCGCCTGTAAAGAACGGACAACCAGCTACGAGCAGTACTTC.

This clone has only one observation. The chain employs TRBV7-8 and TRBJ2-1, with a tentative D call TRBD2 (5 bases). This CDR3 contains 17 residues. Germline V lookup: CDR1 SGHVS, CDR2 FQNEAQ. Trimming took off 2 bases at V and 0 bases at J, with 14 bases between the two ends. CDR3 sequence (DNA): TGTGCCAGCAGCTTATGGGAGTCAGCCCTCTCCTACAATGAGCAGTTCTTC. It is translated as CASSLWESALSYNEQFF. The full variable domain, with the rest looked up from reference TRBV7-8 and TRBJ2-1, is GAGVSQSPRYKVAKRGQDVALRCDPISGHVSLFWYQQALGQGPEFLTYFQNEAQLDKSGLPSDRFFAERPEGSVSTLKIQRTQQEDSAVYLCASSLWESALSYNEQFFGPGTRLTVL.

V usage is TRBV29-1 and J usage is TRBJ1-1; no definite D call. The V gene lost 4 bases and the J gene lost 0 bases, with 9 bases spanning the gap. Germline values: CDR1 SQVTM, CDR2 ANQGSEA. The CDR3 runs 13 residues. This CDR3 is CSVVENMNTEAFF. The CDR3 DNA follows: TGCAGCGTTGTTGAAAACATGAACACTGAAGCTTTCTTT.

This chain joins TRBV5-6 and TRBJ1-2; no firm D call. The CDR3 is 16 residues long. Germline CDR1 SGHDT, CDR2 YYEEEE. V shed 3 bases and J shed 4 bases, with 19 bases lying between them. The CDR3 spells CASSSGRLNLPYGYTF. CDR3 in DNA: TGTGCCAGCAGCTCCGGACGGCTCAACCTTCCCTATGGCTACACCTTC.

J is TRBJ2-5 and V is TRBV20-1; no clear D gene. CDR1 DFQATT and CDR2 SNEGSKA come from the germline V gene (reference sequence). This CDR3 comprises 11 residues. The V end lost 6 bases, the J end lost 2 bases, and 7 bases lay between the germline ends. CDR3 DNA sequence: TGCAGTGCGGTCAGACAAGAGACCCAGTACTTC. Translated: CSAVRQETQYF.

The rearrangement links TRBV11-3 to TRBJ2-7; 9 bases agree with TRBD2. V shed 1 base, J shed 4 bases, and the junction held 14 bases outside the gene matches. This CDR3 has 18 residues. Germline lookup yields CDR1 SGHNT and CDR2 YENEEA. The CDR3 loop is CASSLVRSAGTSLYEQYF. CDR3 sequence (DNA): TGTGCCAGCAGCTTAGTACGATCAGCCGGGACTAGCTTATACGAGCAGTACTTC.

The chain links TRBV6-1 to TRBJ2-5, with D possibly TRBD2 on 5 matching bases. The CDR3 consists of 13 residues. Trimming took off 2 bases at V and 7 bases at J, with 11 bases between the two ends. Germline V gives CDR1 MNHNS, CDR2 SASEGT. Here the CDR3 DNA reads TGTGCCAGCAGTGAACCGGCTCGGGGGACCCAGTACTTC. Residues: CASSEPARGTQYF.

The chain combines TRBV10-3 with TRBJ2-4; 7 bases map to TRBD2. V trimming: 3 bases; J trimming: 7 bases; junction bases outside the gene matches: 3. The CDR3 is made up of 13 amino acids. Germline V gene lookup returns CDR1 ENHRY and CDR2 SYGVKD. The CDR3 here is CAISELGGNIQYF. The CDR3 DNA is TGTGCCATCAGTGAACTGGGGGGGAACATTCAGTACTTC.

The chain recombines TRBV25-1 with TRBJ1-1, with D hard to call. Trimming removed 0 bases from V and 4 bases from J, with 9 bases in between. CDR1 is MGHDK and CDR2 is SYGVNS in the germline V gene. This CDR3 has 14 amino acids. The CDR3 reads CASSEYRGGTEAFF. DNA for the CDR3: TGTGCCAGCAGTGAATATCGAGGAGGCACTGAAGCTTTCTTT.

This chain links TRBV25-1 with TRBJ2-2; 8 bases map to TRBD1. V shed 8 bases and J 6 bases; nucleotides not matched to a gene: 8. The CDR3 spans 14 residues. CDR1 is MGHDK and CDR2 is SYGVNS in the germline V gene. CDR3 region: CASLGQGKAGELFF. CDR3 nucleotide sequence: TGTGCCAGCCTTGGACAGGGAAAAGCCGGGGAGCTGTTTTTT.

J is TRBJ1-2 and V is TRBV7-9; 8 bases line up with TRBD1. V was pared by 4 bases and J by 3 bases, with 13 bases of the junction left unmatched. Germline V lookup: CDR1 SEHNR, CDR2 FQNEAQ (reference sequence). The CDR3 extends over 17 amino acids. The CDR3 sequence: CASSSDLRQGLYYGYTF. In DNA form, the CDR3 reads TGTGCCAGCAGCTCCGACCTCAGACAGGGGCTCTACTATGGCTACACCTTC.

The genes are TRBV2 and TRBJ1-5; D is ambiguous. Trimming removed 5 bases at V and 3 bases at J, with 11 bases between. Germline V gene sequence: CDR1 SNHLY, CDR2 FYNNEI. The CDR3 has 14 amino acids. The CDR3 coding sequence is TGTGCCAGCAGTCGAGGTAGGGCCAATCAGCCCCAGCATTTT. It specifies CASSRGRANQPQHF.